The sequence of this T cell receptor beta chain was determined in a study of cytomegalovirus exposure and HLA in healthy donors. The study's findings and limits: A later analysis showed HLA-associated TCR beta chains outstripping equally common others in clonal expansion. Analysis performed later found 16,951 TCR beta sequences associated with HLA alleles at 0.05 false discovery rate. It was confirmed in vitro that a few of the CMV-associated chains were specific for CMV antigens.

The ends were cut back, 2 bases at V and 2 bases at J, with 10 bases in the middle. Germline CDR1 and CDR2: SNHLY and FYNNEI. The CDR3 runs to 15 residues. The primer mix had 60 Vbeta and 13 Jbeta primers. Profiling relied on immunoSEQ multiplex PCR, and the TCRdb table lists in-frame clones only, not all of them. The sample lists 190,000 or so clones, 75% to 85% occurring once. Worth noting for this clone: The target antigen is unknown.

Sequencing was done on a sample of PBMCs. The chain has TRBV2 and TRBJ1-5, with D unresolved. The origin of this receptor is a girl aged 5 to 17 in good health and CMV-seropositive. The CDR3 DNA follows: TGTGCCAGCAGTGAAAGCGGGTTGGGCAATCAGCCCCAGCATTTT. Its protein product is CASSESGLGNQPQHF.